This T cell receptor (beta chain) was obtained from a study of blood T cell repertoires in COVID-19. This study enrolled people aged about 18 to 100 from about 26 US geographic areas. This CDR3 has 14 amino acids. Looked up from germline, CDR1 is MNHEY and CDR2 is SMNVEV (reference sequence). V lost 5 bases to trimming and J lost 5 bases; unmatched junction nucleotides: 7. Produced via immunoSEQ multiplex PCR; TCRdb's table is partial and in-frame only. The top ten hold approximately 1.2% of the sample, which has around 160,000 clones, over 75% seen once. The chain recombines TRBV27 with TRBJ2-7; 9 bases align to TRBD2. Sequencing used PBMCs or T cells enriched from blood (not recorded which). This TCR was recovered from a woman younger than 45 with acute COVID-19. The chain's CDR3 is CASSPTSGWDEQYF. The CDR3, as DNA: TGTGCCAGCAGTCCGACTAGCGGCTGGGACGAGCAGTACTTC.